This T cell receptor beta chain was retrieved from a study of cytomegalovirus exposure and HLA in healthy donors. Study-level findings and limits: In a later analysis, a missense DCLRE1C variant was linked to TCR beta V- and J-gene trimming. When analyzed later, the rates of TCR association showed variation by HLA locus, with DRB1 the most and HLA-C the fewest.

From germline, CDR1 is SQVTM and CDR2 ANQGSEA. V lost 3 bases and J lost 4, with 15 bases in between. The CDR3 spans 15 residues. Donors in the study were healthy people who gave bone marrow. Comment on this clone: The antigen is not known.

60 Vbeta and 13 Jbeta primers were used in PCR. Generated by immunoSEQ multiplex PCR, the TCRdb table keeps only in-frame clones and is missing some. The data show 95,000 to 150,000 clones, approximately 80% seen once. This clonotype was sampled from a man younger than 45 in good health and CMV-seropositive. Sequenced material: PBMCs. The rearrangement uses TRBV29-1 and TRBJ2-2; unclear D gene. CDR3 nucleotides: TGCAGCGTTGAGGTATACCGTCCGGGCACCGGGGAGCTGTTTTTT. Translation gives CSVEVYRPGTGELFF.